This TCR beta chain was sequenced for a study of blood T cell repertoires in COVID-19. Background on the study: There were acute and convalescent COVID-19 samples, and they came from the United States, Italy and Spain. Sources were T cells, B-cell-depleted T cells, or PBMCs; the material itself was cDNA or gDNA.

Study processing details: Amplification of reference gene primers was used by the study to estimate nucleated cell counts. Sequencing used immunoSEQ multiplex PCR; TCRdb keeps in-frame clones, though not all of them. V, J and clone size are those of that table, while D and trimming were read from the DNA. The sample lists 150,000 to 200,000 clones; 70% to 90% were seen once. The sequenced sample was peripheral blood. This clonotype originated in a woman in her forties or fifties with COVID-19, enrolled during active disease.

This chain's CDR3 is CASSSRSTGETQYF. The CDR3 bases are TGTGCCAGCAGCTCGAGGTCGACGGGAGAGACCCAGTACTTC. The chain is built from TRBV9 and TRBJ2-5; unclear D gene. Germline CDR1 and CDR2: SGDLS and YYNGEE. V shed 4 bases and J shed 4 bases, with 14 bases lying between them. CDR3 length: 14 residues.